This entry describes one TCR beta chain. Its antigen is undetermined. The CDR3 spans 16 residues. V gave up 0 bases and J gave up 3 bases; unmatched junction bases: 6. Germline values: CDR1 SGHNT, CDR2 YYREEE (reference sequence). Ipilimumab CTLA-4 blockade and focal radiation were given to patients with chemo-refractory metastatic non-small-cell lung cancer. The assay was immunoSEQ multiplex PCR, and TCRdb's table has in-frame clones only and misses some. The sample holds tens of thousands of clones; 60% to 85% are singletons and the top ten take 3.5% to 4.5%. These data come from a study of radiotherapy plus CTLA-4 blockade in lung cancer. Whole-study context: For around 18% of patients, objective responses occurred, and roughly 30% had disease control.

Points from the study as a whole: In blood, after radiotherapy plus ipilimumab, tumor-derived TCR clones expanded. Early blood T cell clone dynamics, with interferon-beta, were reported to best predict response.

The rearrangement uses TRBV5-4 and TRBJ2-3, with TRBD2 matching 8 bases. This receptor was taken from a human donor with non-small cell lung cancer who had a partial response to radiotherapy plus ipilimumab. Some clones in this sample may be carry-over from other donors' samples. This specimen was peripheral blood, taken from a patient treated with radiotherapy plus ipilimumab. CDR3 in DNA: TGTGCCAGCAGCTTGGGGACTAGCTATGGGACAGATACGCAGTATTTT. Its translation: CASSLGTSYGTDTQYF.